This T cell receptor (beta chain) was retrieved from a study of T cells in tuberculosis (dated by TCRdb to 2016 to 2019). About the study as a whole: The study combined CD1B tetramers and high-throughput TCR immunosequencing to characterize T cells specific for the mycobacterial lipid antigen glucose monomycolate (GMM). IGRA-negative adolescents, IGRA-positive adolescents with latent tuberculosis and adults with active tuberculosis, around ten per group, were compared in a South African clinical cohort. PBMC from patients with active tuberculosis were archived either before the start of standard anti-tuberculosis treatment or within 7 days of starting that treatment.

In regard to this clone: This clone's antigen is unknown. No base quality information exists; no much larger clone differs at one position.

The sample's time point label, in plain terms: new active TB diagnosis, blood taken before or within 7 days of starting treatment. Active tuberculosis patients were HIV-seronegative South African adults aged 18 years or older with a new diagnosis. Active tuberculosis was confirmed by positive sputum smear microscopy and/or positive M. tuberculosis culture. Immunosequencing was performed on unsorted cryopreserved PBMC and covered roughly 98,000 T cells per clinical donor on average. Study-level results and caveats: Which clinical samples got chosen depended on the availability of cryopreserved specimens, and the active tuberculosis cases were adults, whereas the controls were adolescents. The smaller NN-distances were partly driven by shorter CDR3-alpha lengths in active tuberculosis patients, and the difference for TCR-beta did not reach statistical significance. Compared with IGRA-negative controls, TCR-alpha repertoires from active tuberculosis had smaller mean NN-distances to GMM-specific TCRs, which suggests clonal expansion of these TCRs. An accuracy of under 90% (AUROC 0.85 to 0.9) was reached by a classifier using the diverse GMM-specific repertoire, compared with more than 65% accuracy when GEM motif frequencies were used.

TCR libraries were generated with the immunoSEQ multiplex PCR assay, using TCR-beta and/or TCR-alpha/delta assays for each sample. Amplified TCR libraries were sequenced on the Illumina high-throughput platform. In the source study's methods: Clustering and dimensionality reduction were performed using pairwise TCRdist distances among GMM-specific receptors from ex vivo sorted or in vitro expanded T cells. Each clinical repertoire received a mean NN-distance score, defined as the average TCRdist to the nearest 10% of tetramer-positive reference sequences. GEM TCR motif frequency was computed as the fraction of unique TCRs matching known GEM sequences by V/J usage and CDR3 length. Linear discriminant analysis with leave-one-out cross-validation, implemented in scikit-learn, was used to classify active tuberculosis. TCRdb retrieved this table from immuneACCESS and kept in-frame rearrangements only. Not all clones are present; in checked studies, unresolved V genes account for under half, and no reason is known for the remainder. For V, J and clone size, that table is used; D and trimming come from the DNA. This sample holds about 38,000 clones; roughly 95% were observed only once. The top ten constitute about 4.5% of the sample.

Taken from the germline V gene, the CDR1 and CDR2 loops are SGHTA and FQGNSA. Unmatched junction bases come to 6, with V trimmed by 5 bases and J by 4 bases. The CDR3 holds 15 amino acids from the cysteine to the phenylalanine. Only the CDR3 region is kept as DNA, spanning 45 bases read in frame from base 1. Recombination joined TRBV7-2 with TRBJ2-2; a stretch of 8 junction bases matches TRBD1. The sequence came from an adult with tuberculosis. The input for sequencing was PBMCs, taken at tuberculosis diagnosis. The DNA is as follows: TGTGCCAGCAGCCCCAGGGGGCAGTTCACCGGGGAGCTGTTTTTT. It translates to CASSPRGQFTGELFF.